This paragraph covers one T cell receptor (beta chain) sequence. Its antigen is currently unknown. In the study's own analysis: ImmunoSEQ gave junction-only sequences without quality scores, so filtering differed. Some clones are missing from TCRdb's copy, which holds only in-frame ones; the method was immunoSEQ multiplex PCR. Clonal size and the V and J genes are those of that table, whereas D and trimming came from the DNA. The data show approximately 510,000 clones, around 79% seen once. The data were obtained in a study of shared clonotypes between healthy human individuals. Overall study findings and caveats: Owing to a small donor count, the genetic and exposure-history diversity represented was limited.

Donors had no recently reported acute infections or vaccinations and were HIV-negative. Germline assignment: CDR1 PRHDT and CDR2 FYEKMQ (reference sequence). This CDR3 is built from 13 residues. Trimming left V 5 bases short and J 6 bases short, with 13 bases between. The sequence derives from a woman aged 40-49 years in good health. Some clones in this sample may be carry-over from other donors' samples. The chain has TRBV13 and TRBJ1-1; D gene uncertain. Sequenced: PBMCs. The CDR3 DNA sequence: TGTGCCAGCAGCAAGTTCCGGTTTCCTGAAGCTTTCTTT. Encoded protein: CASSKFRFPEAFF.